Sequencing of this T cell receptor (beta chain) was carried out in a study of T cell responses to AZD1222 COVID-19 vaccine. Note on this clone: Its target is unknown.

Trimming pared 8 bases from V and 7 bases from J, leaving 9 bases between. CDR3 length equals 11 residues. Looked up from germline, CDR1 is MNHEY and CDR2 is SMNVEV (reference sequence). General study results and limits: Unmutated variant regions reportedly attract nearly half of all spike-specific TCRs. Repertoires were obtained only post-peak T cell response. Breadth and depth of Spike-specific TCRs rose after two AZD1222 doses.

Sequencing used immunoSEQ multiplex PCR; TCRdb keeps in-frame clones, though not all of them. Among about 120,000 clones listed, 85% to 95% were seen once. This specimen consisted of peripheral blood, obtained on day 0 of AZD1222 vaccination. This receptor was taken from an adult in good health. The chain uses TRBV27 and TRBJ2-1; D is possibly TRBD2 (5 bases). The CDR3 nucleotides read TGTGCCAGCCGCTGGACTAATGAGCAGTTCTTC. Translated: CASRWTNEQFF.